A selection of T cell receptor beta chains follows, all from one sample in a study of blood T cell repertoires in COVID-19. Data came from immunoSEQ multiplex PCR; TCRdb stores just in-frame clones and leaves some out. The sample includes 160,000 or so clones, roughly nine tenths of them seen just once. Material for sequencing was peripheral blood. The receptors here all came from a woman in her 40s with acute or convalescent COVID-19. Each CDR3 is given with its conserved first and last residue. The D gene is left open where the match is weak. Size values are once, few and many counts, or a class for expanded clones, and some rows have none.

CDR3 protein	CDR3 DNA	clone size	CDR3 length	D gene	V gene	J gene
CASSLSSIGEQYF	TGTGCCAGCAGTTTAAGTTCCATCGGTGAGCAGTACTTC	.	13	.	TRBV27	TRBJ2-7
CASSVRGGNTGELFF	TGTGCCAGCAGTGTAAGAGGGGGAAACACCGGGGAGCTGTTTTTT	.	15	.	TRBV2	TRBJ2-2
CASSFIRSPLHF	TGTGCCAGCAGTTTTATTCGTTCACCCCTCCACTTT	.	12	.	TRBV27	TRBJ1-6
CASRPGQGSSNQPQHF	TGTGCCAGCAGACCTGGACAGGGGTCTAGCAATCAGCCCCAGCATTTT	.	16	TRBD1	TRBV5-8	TRBJ1-5
CASSRQTGTAYEQYF	TGCGCCAGCAGCCGCCAGACAGGGACGGCCTACGAGCAGTACTTC	.	15	TRBD1	TRBV4-1	TRBJ2-7
CASRLAPAGETQYF	TGTGCCAGCAGACTAGCCCCAGCGGGAGAGACCCAGTACTTC	.	14	.	TRBV7-9	TRBJ2-5
CATSESDRAGADGYTF	TGTGCCACCAGTGAAAGCGACAGGGCTGGGGCAGATGGCTACACCTTC	.	16	TRBD1	TRBV24-1	TRBJ1-2
CASSPLDRDYGYTF	TGTGCCAGCAGTCCGTTGGACAGAGACTATGGCTACACCTTC	once	14	.	TRBV6-5	TRBJ1-2
CATSDTQGGIAEAFF	TGTGCCACCAGTGATACGCAGGGTGGGATCGCTGAAGCTTTCTTT	.	15	.	TRBV24-1	TRBJ1-1
CASSVAKTGVNSPLHF	TGTGCCAGCAGCGTCGCAAAGACAGGGGTTAATTCACCCCTCCACTTT	.	16	TRBD1	TRBV9	TRBJ1-6
CASSYLGYNTDTQYF	TGTGCCAGCAGCTATCTGGGCTACAACACAGATACGCAGTATTTT	.	15	.	TRBV5-4	TRBJ2-3
CASSQELGGSYEQYF	TGCGCCAGCAGCCAAGAACTAGGGGGATCCTACGAGCAGTACTTC	.	15	.	TRBV4-1	TRBJ2-7
CAISDLDRGYNEQFF	TGTGCCATCAGTGATTTGGACAGGGGTTACAATGAGCAGTTCTTC	.	15	TRBD1	TRBV10-3	TRBJ2-1
CATSRRDSSTDTQYF	TGTGCCACCAGCCGGCGAGACAGTAGCACAGATACGCAGTATTTT	.	15	.	TRBV15	TRBJ2-3